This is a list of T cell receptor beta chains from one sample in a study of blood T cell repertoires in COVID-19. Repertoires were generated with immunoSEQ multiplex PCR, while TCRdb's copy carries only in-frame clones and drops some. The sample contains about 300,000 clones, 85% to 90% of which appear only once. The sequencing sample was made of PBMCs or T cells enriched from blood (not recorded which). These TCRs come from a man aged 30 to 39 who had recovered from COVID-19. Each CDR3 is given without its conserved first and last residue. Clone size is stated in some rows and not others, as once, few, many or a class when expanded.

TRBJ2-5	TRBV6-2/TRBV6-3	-	ASSYGAGGTQETQY
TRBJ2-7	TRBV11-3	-	ASSSRTGYDEQY
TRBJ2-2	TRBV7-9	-	ASSSPGLVAGTGELF
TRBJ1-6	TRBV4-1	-	ASSQDQGIGSPLH
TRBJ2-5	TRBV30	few	AWSGVQETQY
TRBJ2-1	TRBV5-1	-	ASTGGQGSYNEQF
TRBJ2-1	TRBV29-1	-	SVGGGLAGWNEQF
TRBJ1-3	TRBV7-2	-	ASSLARPRSSGNTIY
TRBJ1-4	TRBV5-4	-	ASSLGGGLTNEKLF
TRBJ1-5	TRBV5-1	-	ASSLDSSNQPQH
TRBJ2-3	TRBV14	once	ASSLLSGLSFADTQY
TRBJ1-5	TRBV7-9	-	ASSPVGSNQPQH
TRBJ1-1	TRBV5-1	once	ASTKASGRNTEAF
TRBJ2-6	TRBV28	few	ASSGTGGGSGSGANVLT
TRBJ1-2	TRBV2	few	ASSGTLPSYGYT
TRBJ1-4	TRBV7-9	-	ASSMRGQSNEKLF
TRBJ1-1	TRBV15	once	ATSGRTGIRTEAF